These 21 T cell receptor beta chains share one sample of origin, sequenced in a study of blood T cell repertoires in COVID-19. Produced via immunoSEQ multiplex PCR; TCRdb's table is partial and in-frame only. The table lists 200,000 to 250,000 clones, approximately 90% of them singletons, with about 0.8% in the top ten. Sequencing input: peripheral blood. The receptor source for this set is a man aged 60 to 75 with COVID-19, enrolled during active disease.

The chain uses TRBV11-2 and TRBJ2-7, with 9 bases identical to TRBD2. The CDR3 runs to 16 residues. CDR1 SGHAT and CDR2 FQNNGV come from the germline V gene. V dropped 5 bases and J dropped 7; count of bases not matched to a gene: 15. The CDR3 protein is CASSLGYAGGPREQYF. The CDR3 coding sequence is TGTGCCAGCAGCCTGGGCTACGCGGGAGGGCCGAGGGAGCAGTACTTC.

With regard to this clone: The same CDR3 arises from other DNA sequences in this sample as well. The chain joins TRBV27 to TRBJ2-7, with TRBD1 matching 8 bases. J lost 2 bases, V lost 3 bases, and 0 bases had no gene match. The V gene's germline CDR1 is MNHEY and CDR2 SMNVEV (reference sequence). The CDR3 runs to 13 residues. DNA for the CDR3: TGTGCCAGCAGTTTGACAGGGGCCTACGAGCAGTACTTC. Encoded protein: CASSLTGAYEQYF.

The chain has TRBV28 and TRBJ2-1; 10 positions agree with TRBD2. The CDR3 contains 16 residues. The V and J ends lost 4 bases and 8 bases, in that order; junction bases with no gene match: 11. CDR1 is MDHEN, CDR2 SYDVKM, per germline. The CDR3 sequence is CASSSMKREGGDEQFF. In nucleotides, the CDR3 is TGTGCCAGCAGTTCCATGAAGCGGGAGGGGGGGGATGAGCAGTTCTTC.

V is TRBV7-2 and J is TRBJ1-1, with TRBD1 as a possible D gene (6 bases). This CDR3 is built from 15 residues. Germline CDR1 and CDR2: SGHTA and FQGNSA. V was trimmed by 4 bases and J by 4 bases, leaving 16 bases between them. This chain's CDR3 is CASSSLGGGSTEAFF. CDR3 DNA: TGTGCCAGCAGCTCATTGGGAGGGGGGTCCACTGAAGCTTTCTTT.

This clone was seen just once. This chain connects TRBV29-1 to TRBJ2-2, with TRBD2 as a possible D gene (7 bases). CDR1 is SQVTM, CDR2 ANQGSEA, per germline. Trimming took off 5 bases at V and 6 bases at J, with 13 bases between the two ends. The CDR3 is 13 residues long. The CDR3 coding sequence is TGCAGCGTTTTTGTAGGGGGGGCCGGGGAGCTGTTTTTT. Translation: CSVFVGGAGELFF.

This CDR3 is CASTATSGSGEQFF. In nucleotides, the CDR3 is TGTGCCAGCACCGCGACTAGCGGGAGCGGTGAGCAGTTCTTC. The gene calls are TRBV2 and TRBJ2-1; the match to TRBD2 covers 12 bases. Per germline, CDR1 SNHLY and CDR2 FYNNEI. V gave up 7 bases and J gave up 9 bases; unmatched junction bases: 7. This CDR3 has 14 residues.

The rearrangement joins TRBV7-2 to TRBJ1-5; 8 positions agree with TRBD1. The CDR3 is made up of 16 amino acids. The germline gives CDR1 SGHTA, CDR2 FQGNSA. V lost 5 bases, J lost 0 bases, and 6 bases stayed unmatched. CDR3 nucleotide sequence: TGTGCCAGCAGCCCCCAGGGGGCGGTTAGCAATCAGCCCCAGCATTTT. The encoded protein is CASSPQGAVSNQPQHF.

V is TRBV5-1 and J is TRBJ2-1; 8 positions match TRBD2. The CDR3 has 15 amino acids. Germline CDR1 reads SGHRS; CDR2 reads YFSETQ. The J segment lost 8 bases and the V segment lost 0 bases, leaving 7 bases of the junction unmatched. The CDR3 sequence: CASSLAVGTSYEQFF. The CDR3 region has the DNA TGCGCCAGCAGCTTGGCCGTCGGGACTAGTTATGAGCAGTTCTTC.

The chain couples TRBV12-3 or TRBV12-4 to TRBJ2-3, with 10 bases lining up with TRBD1. The CDR3 covers 13 residues. The V and J ends lost 1 base and 10 bases, in that order; junction bases with no gene match: 2. CDR3: CASSLGQGASQYF. The CDR3 nucleotides read TGTGCCAGCAGTTTAGGACAGGGGGCCTCGCAGTATTTT.

The rearrangement links TRBV9 to TRBJ2-3; D might be TRBD2 (6 bases). Trimming took off 3 bases at V and 0 bases at J, with 8 bases between the two ends. The CDR3 covers 14 residues. Germline V gene sequence: CDR1 SGDLS, CDR2 YYNGEE. CDR3 residues: CASSDSGSTDTQYF. CDR3 DNA sequence: TGTGCCAGCAGCGATAGCGGTAGCACAGATACGCAGTATTTT.

The chain joins TRBV9 to TRBJ1-4, with TRBD1 matching 8 bases. Per the germline V gene, CDR1 is SGDLS and CDR2 is YYNGEE. The junction had 7 bases not matched to a gene; V was cut back by 1 base and J by 2 bases. The CDR3 is 17 amino acids. In nucleotides, the CDR3 is TGTGCCAGCAGCGTATCCTGGCAGGGGGCCACTAATGAAAAACTGTTTTTT. The encoded protein is CASSVSWQGATNEKLFF.

This clone has only one observation. This chain uses TRBV6-6 with TRBJ1-2, with D perhaps matching TRBD1 (6 bases). The CDR3 sequence is 15 residues long. V shed 5 bases and J shed 4 bases, with 17 bases lying between them. Per the germline V gene, CDR1 is MNHNY and CDR2 is SVGAGI (reference sequence). CDR3 sequence (DNA): TGTGCCAGCAGTCCCGACAGGCCCAGAGGCTATGGCTACACCTTC. Its protein is CASSPDRPRGYGYTF.

J is TRBJ2-1 and V is TRBV24-1; no definite D call. V lost 3 bases, J lost 0 bases, and 8 bases lay in between. This CDR3 is built from 15 residues. Germline V gene data show CDR1 as KGHDR and CDR2 as SFDVKD. The CDR3 is CATSDGRRSYNEQFF. The CDR3 DNA follows: TGTGCCACCAGTGATGGGCGACGCTCCTACAATGAGCAGTTCTTC.

The V and J genes are TRBV4-1 and TRBJ1-6, with D perhaps matching TRBD1 (6 bases). Germline V gives CDR1 MGHRA, CDR2 YSYEKL. V lost 0 bases, J lost 8 bases, and 14 bases lay in between. The CDR3 is made up of 16 amino acids. The CDR3 spells CASSQELQGRYSPLHF. The CDR3 DNA reads TGCGCCAGCAGCCAAGAACTCCAGGGGCGGTATTCACCCCTCCACTTT.

This rearrangement joins TRBV5-4 to TRBJ2-2; tentative D call: TRBD2 (6 bases). This CDR3 region has 16 residues. Germline loops: CDR1 SGHNT, CDR2 YYREEE (reference sequence). Trimming cost V 5 bases and J 3 bases, with 17 bases left between them. The CDR3 protein is CASSFRPRDYTGELFF. For the CDR3, the DNA is TGTGCCAGCAGTTTCAGACCCCGGGACTACACCGGGGAGCTGTTTTTT.

The chain links TRBV27 to TRBJ2-7; D remains unclear. CDR1 and CDR2 (germline): MNHEY, SMNVEV (reference sequence). The CDR3 is 15 residues long. Trimming removed 2 bases at V and 0 bases at J, with 11 bases between. CDR3 DNA: TGTGCCAGCAGTTTAAAAGGCGGAGTCTCCTACGAGCAGTACTTC. Its translation: CASSLKGGVSYEQYF.

A single count supports this clone. This sequence joins TRBV18 and TRBJ1-4; no reliable D call. The CDR3 covers 13 residues. V lost 4 bases, J lost 7 bases, and 10 bases lay in between. Germline V gives CDR1 KGHSH, CDR2 LQKENI. CDR3: CASSRGSGEKLFF. The CDR3 DNA is TGTGCCAGCTCACGTGGGTCGGGTGAAAAACTGTTTTTT.

This chain joins TRBV11-3 and TRBJ2-2, with 7 bases fitting TRBD1. V dropped 5 bases and J dropped 1; count of bases not matched to a gene: 1. CDR1 is SGHNT and CDR2 is YENEEA in the germline V gene. The CDR3 has 14 amino acids. The CDR3 nucleotides are TGTGCCAGCAGCCGGACAGGGAACACCGGGGAGCTGTTTTTT. Protein product: CASSRTGNTGELFF.

V and J are TRBV1 and TRBJ2-1; the D call TRBD2 from the table was never checked on the DNA. TRBV1 is annotated as a pseudogene. The CDR3 runs 20 residues. The CDR3 reads CTSSQDVPDELGFSYNEQFF. The CDR3 bases are TGCACCAGCAGCCAAGATGTCCCGGACGAACTAGGGTTTTCCTACAATGAGCAGTTCTTC.

This clone was detected a few times. This chain joins TRBV5-1 and TRBJ2-7, with TRBD1 matching over 7 bases. Germline V gives CDR1 SGHRS, CDR2 YFSETQ. J gave up 3 bases and V 2 bases, and 8 bases lay outside the gene matches. The CDR3 runs to 15 residues. As DNA, the CDR3 is TGCGCCAGCAGCTTACAGGGGCGGTTTCGCTACGAGCAGTACTTC. This codes for CASSLQGRFRYEQYF. The full variable domain, completed using reference TRBV5-1 and TRBJ2-7, is KAGVTQTPRYLIKTRGQQVTLSCSPISGHRSVSWYQQTPGQGLQFLFEYFSETQRNKGNFPGRFSGRQFSNSRSEMNVSTLELGDSALYLCASSLQGRFRYEQYFGPGTRLTVT.

The CDR3 loop is CASSIFAGGEQYF. CDR3 sequence (DNA): TGTGCCAGTAGTATCTTTGCGGGGGGCGAGCAGTACTTC. The chain couples TRBV19 to TRBJ2-7, with 8 bases identical to TRBD2. CDR3 length equals 13 residues. V was clipped by 3 bases and J by 6 bases; unmatched bases: 4. Germline assignment: CDR1 LNHDA and CDR2 SQIVND (reference sequence).